One sample yielded the 4 T cell receptor beta chains listed below, sequenced in a study of spatial heterogeneity in lung cancer (dated by TCRdb to the late 2010s). Study-level results and caveats: The tumor nonsynonymous mutation count correlated with the number of expanded intratumoral alpha and beta TCRs.

Libraries were constructed by 5' RACE. The data were produced on a NextSeq 500. TCRdb reran the public reads through fastp at Q25 and MiXCR, keeping productive beta chains. Rows are unified per CDR3 protein, each entry keeping the most common DNA and genes. The sample profile shows roughly 5,000 distinct CDR3 sequences; roughly 7.8% of them were found once. 16% of the sample belongs to the ten largest clones. Their antigen targets remain unknown. The time point label here, explained by the study, means: sample taken at primary tumor resection. The sequencing here drew on lung tumor tissue, taken at surgery. These receptors came from a female donor with early-stage non-small cell lung cancer.

This clonotype has a count of ten or more. The chain combines TRBV6-5 with TRBJ1-5; D uncertain. From germline, CDR1 is MNHEY and CDR2 SVGAGI. The CDR3 extends over 17 amino acids. The V and J ends lost 5 bases and 5 bases respectively, with 22 bases between them. CDR3 amino acids: CASSRGMWGSIDQPQHF. CDR3 coding DNA: TGTGCCAGCAGTCGCGGGATGTGGGGTTCGATCGATCAGCCCCAGCATTTT.

This clonotype was recorded many times. The chain links TRBV11-2 to TRBJ2-1; TRBD2 agrees at 10 bases. The junction had 16 bases not matched to a gene; V was cut back by 4 bases and J by 10 bases. Per the germline V gene, CDR1 is SGHAT and CDR2 is FQNNGV. CDR3 length equals 17 residues. The CDR3 region is CASSSVAGGSPQGEQFF. CDR3 sequence (DNA): TGTGCCAGCAGCTCGGTAGCGGGGGGATCCCCTCAAGGGGAGCAGTTCTTC.

This clonotype was counted ten times or more. The chain joins TRBV6-2 or TRBV6-3 to TRBJ1-4; no clear D. Germline V CDR1 and CDR2: MNHEY, SVGEGT. This CDR3 is 16 amino acids long. V was pared by 0 bases and J by 4 bases, with 12 bases between. The CDR3 sequence: CASSYSASVVNEKLFF. Written as DNA, the CDR3 is TGTGCCAGCAGTTACTCGGCAAGTGTTGTTAATGAAAAACTGTTTTTT.

In its sample, this clonotype was seen many times. The chain links TRBV15 to TRBJ1-5; D gene uncertain. Trimming stripped 0 bases from V and 1 base from J, with 1 base between. Germline CDR1 and CDR2: LNHNV and YYDKDF (reference sequence). The CDR3 runs 13 residues. The CDR3 DNA follows: TGTGCCACCAGCAGAGAGAGCAATCAGCCCCAGCATTTT. Protein: CATSRESNQPQHF.